This T cell receptor beta chain was obtained from a study of T cells expressing NK-cell markers. The overall study: Underlying the TCR beta repertoires were sorted CD3+CD56+NKG2C+, CD3+CD56+NKG2C- and CD3+CD56-NKG2C+ T cells. Seven donors tested HCMV-seropositive and one tested seronegative among the eight sequenced.

cDNA encoding TCR beta was synthesized via 5'RACE template switching incorporating UMIs. TCRdb reworked the 5' RACE reads into one entry per CDR3 protein, no DNA. The sample totals a few hundred thousand distinct CDR3 sequences; its top ten clones hold 1.4%. Germline CDR1 LNHDA, CDR2 SQIVND (reference sequence). The CDR3 length is 15 residues. General observations from the study: Top CD8+ clonotypes included the dominant CD3+CD56+NKG2C+ clonotypes in roughly 6 donors.

Comments on this clonotype: Its antigen is still unknown.

The TCR originated in a woman aged 45 to 65 in good health. What was sequenced was blood T cells: a sorted CD56 or NKG2C T cell subset, CD4+ or CD8+ T cells, or bulk PBMC T cells (not recorded which). V gene TRBV19 combines with J gene TRBJ1-2; without DNA, the TCRdb call of TRBD1 cannot be checked. The CDR3 sequence is CASSTSDRGGYGYTF.